These 21 T cell receptor delta chains were all obtained from the same sample, sequenced in a study of γδ T cells in repeated Plasmodium falciparum infection listed by TCRdb under 2021. Library creation used multiplex PCR. Sequencing instrument: Illumina MiSeq. Clones were re-identified by TCRdb from the public reads with CATT, and rows with the same DNA were merged. The sample includes 40,000 to 55,000 delta-chain clones, with roughly 2% observed a single time. Roughly 24% of the sample lies in the top ten. For bulk TCR repertoire analysis, Vgamma9/Vdelta2+ and Vdelta2-negative gammadelta T cell populations were isolated by flow sorting from peripheral blood mononuclear cells. Sequencing was done on a sample of gamma-delta T cells from blood. Receptor source: a pool of human donors (malaria-infected and uninfected, not separated).

There are a few counts of this clone. TCRdb records a much larger clone's protein for this DNA, with a difference at residue 5 that likely arises from a read error; the protein given is the translation of the DNA. The chain recombines TRDV1 with TRDJ1; the match to TRDD3 covers 11 bases. TCRdb carries no J gene annotation; the J gene was assigned here by matching the DNA with germline. The junction had 33 bases not matched to a gene; V was cut back by 5 bases and J by 4 bases. CDR3 length equals 24 residues. The germline gives CDR1 TSWWSYY, CDR2 QGS. CDR3 bases: TGTGCTCTTGGGAAAACTGCGGTTCGGAATGACCTAATCGTACTGGGGGATAATCACGATAAACTCATCTTT. Residues: CALGKTAVRNDLIVLGDNHDKLIF.

This clone was found a few times. The protein TCRdb lists belongs to a much larger clone and differs from this DNA's translation at residue 16, which points to a read error; the protein shown is made from the DNA. The gene calls are TRDV1 and TRDJ1; 13 bases align to TRDD3. TCRdb does not report a J gene; here it was assigned by matching the DNA to germline references. The germline CDR1 and CDR2 sequences are TSWWSYY and QGS. The CDR3 is made up of 20 amino acids. With V trimmed by 1 base and J by 7 bases, 18 bases remained unmatched. This CDR3 is CALGEPYAYYWGIRPGKLIF. The DNA of the CDR3 is TGTGCTCTTGGGGAACCCTACGCCTATTACTGGGGGATACGCCCCGGTAAACTCATCTTT.

This clone turned up a few times. This likely came from a read error, as a far larger clone is one base away. Other DNA sequences in this specimen translate into the identical CDR3. V usage is TRAV29/DV5 and J usage is TRDJ1, with 11 bases that match TRDD3. The J gene comes from matching the DNA to germline here; TCRdb lacks it. The germline V gene has CDR1 NSMFDY and CDR2 ISSIKDK. After removal of 0 bases from V and 0 bases from J, the junction contained 22 bases not matched to a gene. The CDR3 has 22 residues. The DNA of the CDR3 is TGTGCAGCAAGCGTACCCACTGCGTACTGGGGGATAATGGGAAGTGACACCGATAAACTCATCTTT. It translates to CAASVPTAYWGIMGSDTDKLIF.

This clone was found a few times. TCRdb's entry gives the protein of a much larger clone, which mismatches this DNA's translation at residue 10, likely from a read error; the protein reported here is translated from the DNA. V is TRDV3 and J is TRDJ1, with 8 nucleotides matching TRDD3. No J gene was available from TCRdb, and it was assigned here by a germline match of the DNA. The CDR3 sequence is 15 residues long. Germline CDR1 TVYSNPD, CDR2 GDNSRS (reference sequence). Trimming cost V 2 bases and J 3 bases; bases outside gene matches: 11. The DNA of the CDR3 is TGTGCCTTTTACCTGGGGATACTCAACGCCGATAAACTCATCTTT. Translated: CAFYLGILNADKLIF.

A note on this clone: The protein TCRdb lists belongs to a much larger clone and differs from this DNA's translation at residue 9, which points to a read error; the protein shown is made from the DNA. V gene TRDV2 combines with J gene TRDJ1; maybe TRDD3 (6 bases). TCRdb does not report a J gene; here it was assigned by matching the DNA to germline references. Germline V lookup: CDR1 GEAIGNYY, CDR2 EKD. The ends were cut back, 0 bases at V and 2 bases at J, with 21 bases in the middle. The CDR3 contains 18 residues. Here the CDR3 DNA reads TGTGCCTGTGACACCCTGGCTGGGGAATACGGTAGGACCGATAAACTCATCTTT. Translation: CACDTLAGEYGRTDKLIF.

This clone was counted a few times. TCRdb shows a much larger clone's protein in place of this DNA's translation, and the two differ at residue 15, likely through a read error; the protein shown is translated from the DNA. Written as DNA, the CDR3 is TGTGCCTGTGACACGGCGAGTACTGGGGGACTAAGCTCCTGGGGCACCCGACAGATGTTTTTC. Its protein is CACDTASTGGLSSWGTRQMFF. J is TRDJ3 and V is TRDV2; 9 bases are shared with TRDD3. No J gene is reported in TCRdb; it was inferred here by comparing the DNA with germline. The germline V gene encodes CDR1 GEAIGNYY and CDR2 EKD. CDR3 length equals 21 residues.

This clone was seen only a few times. A far larger clone is just one base off, so this is likely a read error. Other DNA sequences from this sample encode an identical CDR3 as well. This rearrangement joins TRDV2 to TRDJ1, with 8 bases fitting TRDD3. Matching the DNA to germline supplied the J gene, which TCRdb does not give. The germline gives CDR1 GEAIGNYY, CDR2 EKD. The CDR3 sequence is 15 residues long. The ends lost 2 bases at V and 3 bases at J; junction bases unmatched: 7. CDR3 DNA: TGTGCCTGTGACAGACTGGGGGCCTCTGCCGATAAACTCATCTTT. Amino acids: CACDRLGASADKLIF.

The sample holds many counts of this clone. TCRdb's entry gives the protein of a much larger clone, which mismatches this DNA's translation at residue 6, likely from a read error; the protein reported here is translated from the DNA. The chain couples TRDV3 to TRDJ1; D is unresolved. The J gene, absent from TCRdb, was called here by matching the DNA to germline. The CDR3 has 13 amino acids. Germline V gene data show CDR1 as TVYSNPD and CDR2 as GDNSRS (reference sequence). V was pared by 4 bases and J by 4 bases, with 16 bases between. This CDR3 is CASTASRGDKLIF. CDR3 nucleotide sequence: TGTGCCTCCACGGCCTCCCGGGGCGATAAACTCATCTTT.

This clone was found a few times. The gene calls are TRDV1 and TRDJ1; TRDD3 aligns across 7 bases. Here the J gene was assigned by germline matching of the DNA, as TCRdb has none. V gave up 4 bases and J gave up 2 bases; unmatched junction bases: 25. The CDR3 covers 21 residues. The germline CDR1 and CDR2 sequences are TSWWSYY and QGS. CDR3 loop: CALGVLSPGILEDTRTDKLIF. The CDR3 region has the DNA TGTGCTCTTGGGGTCCTTTCCCCGGGAATACTGGAGGATACGCGAACCGATAAACTCATCTTT.

Points on this clone: This is likely an artifact of a read error, given a far larger clone one base away. The J gene is TRDJ1, the V gene TRDV1, with 11 bases matching TRDD3. Here the J gene came from matching the DNA to germline, since TCRdb omits it. V was clipped by 3 bases and J by 2 bases; unmatched bases: 32. The CDR3 is 25 residues long. Per germline, CDR1 TSWWSYY and CDR2 QGS. The CDR3 sequence is CALGERKLSLYSVLGDTANTDKLIF. The CDR3 DNA follows: TGTGCTCTTGGGGAGCGCAAACTCTCTCTTTACTCGGTGCTGGGGGATACTGCCAATACCGATAAACTCATCTTT.

This clone was seen at least ten times. The TCRdb protein comes from a much larger clone and disagrees with this DNA's translation at residue 19, likely due to a read error; the protein given here is derived from the DNA. The gene calls are TRDV3 and TRDJ1; 9 nucleotides agree with TRDD3. The germline CDR1 and CDR2 sequences are TVYSNPD and GDNSRS (reference sequence). The CDR3 contains 22 residues. The CDR3 region has the DNA TGTGCCTGTCGAAGGCCTTCCTCAAAGGGCCTGTACTGGGGGACCGGATACGATAGACTCATCTTT. Residues: CACRRPSSKGLYWGTGYDRLIF.

This clone was observed a few times. Translating this DNA gives a protein that differs at residue 11 from the TCRdb one, which belongs to a much larger clone; a read error is likely, and the protein shown is this translation. V gene TRDV1 combines with J gene TRDJ1, with 13 bases matching TRDD3. TCRdb leaves out the J gene; it was filled in here by matching the DNA to germline. CDR3 length equals 25 residues. V was clipped by 0 bases and J by 3 bases; unmatched bases: 28. Germline V gene lookup returns CDR1 TSWWSYY and CDR2 QGS. DNA of the CDR3: TGTGCTCTTGGGGAACTAAGCTACTTTTGGCAGTCTCCATATACTGGGGGATACGCGGCCGATAAACTCATCTTT. Encoded protein: CALGELSYFWQSPYTGGYAADKLIF.

This clone was seen a handful of times. The same CDR3 can be traced to other DNA sequences in this sample. V and J are TRDV1 and TRDJ1; TRDD3 might be the D (5 bases). The J gene was not available in TCRdb and was assigned here by matching the DNA to germline segments. Germline V gene sequence: CDR1 TSWWSYY, CDR2 QGS. The CDR3 has 25 amino acids. V was clipped by 1 base and J by 0 bases, with 39 bases between them. The CDR3 DNA reads TGTGCTCTTGGGGAACCCTATCTCCCCTTTCGATACAGGGTGGGAACCTTACGGTACACCGATAAACTCATCTTT. It specifies CALGEPYLPFRYRVGTLRYTDKLIF.

This clone was found many times. The V gene is TRDV1, the J gene TRDJ1; TRDD3 aligns across 8 bases. CDR1 and CDR2 from the germline V gene are TSWWSYY and QGS. The CDR3 spans 22 residues. Trimming cost V 4 bases and J 0 bases; bases outside gene matches: 25. As DNA, the CDR3 is TGTGCTCTTGGGGGCATTCCTGTGGGGTACTGGGGGCTGTCCTTGTACACCGATAAACTCATCTTT. Its translation is CALGGIPVGYWGLSLYTDKLIF.

This clone was seen more than once but under ten times. A read error likely explains this, since a far larger clone differs by one base. This same CDR3 is encoded by further DNA sequences in the sample. The chain employs TRDV3 and TRDJ1; 7 positions agree with TRDD3. No J gene was available from TCRdb, and it was assigned here by a germline match of the DNA. Unmatched junction bases numbered 33, after V lost 2 bases and J lost 0 bases. The CDR3 sequence is 23 residues long. The germline gives CDR1 TVYSNPD, CDR2 GDNSRS (reference sequence). The CDR3 is CAFPGPPTGDSSYLFLYTDKLIF. DNA of the CDR3: TGTGCCTTTCCCGGGCCCCCTACTGGGGACAGTAGCTACCTTTTTTTGTACACCGATAAACTCATCTTT. Drawing the rest from reference TRDV3 and TRDJ1, the complete variable domain is CDKVTQSSPDQTVASGSEVVLLCTYDTVYSNPDLFWYRIRPDYSFQFVFYGDNSRSEGADFTQGRFSVKHILTQKAFHLVISPVRTEDSATYYCAFPGPPTGDSSYLFLYTDKLIFGKGTRVTVEP.

This clone appeared a few times. TCRdb attributes to this sequence the protein of a much larger clone, which differs from the DNA translation at residue 3; a read error is likely, and the protein displayed is translated from the DNA. This chain joins TRDV1 and TRDJ1; 7 bases are a match to TRDD2. Germline V gives CDR1 TSWWSYY, CDR2 QGS. CDR3 length: 13 amino acids. This chain's CDR3 is CAHGEVPTNKLIF. CDR3 in DNA: TGTGCTCATGGGGAAGTTCCTACGAATAAACTCATCTTT.

This clone was detected many times. It is likely a read error: a sequence one base away is far more abundant. This same CDR3 is encoded by further DNA sequences in the sample. This chain uses TRDV1 with TRDJ2; 9 bases map to TRDD3. The germline V gene encodes CDR1 TSWWSYY and CDR2 QGS. The CDR3 runs 21 residues. J was trimmed by 8 bases and V by 1 base; bases with no gene match: 23. CDR3 region: CALGEPQFFTGGRYRTAQLFF. The CDR3 DNA reads TGTGCTCTTGGGGAACCACAGTTTTTCACTGGGGGACGTTATCGGACGGCACAACTCTTCTTT.

Comments on this clone: The protein given by TCRdb reflects a much larger clone and differs at residue 15 from this DNA's translation, likely from a read error; the protein shown is the DNA's translation. The CDR3 DNA follows: TGTGCTCTTGGTCAGGGGGTCCTTGCGTCCTGGGGGATACGGGACACCGATAAACTCATCTTT. It is translated as CALGQGVLASWGIRDTDKLIF. This sequence joins TRDV1 and TRDJ1; TRDD3 matches 12 bases. Because TCRdb records no J gene, it was assigned here through a match of the DNA to germline. The length of the CDR3 is 21 residues. V was pared by 6 bases and J by 0 bases, with 20 bases of the junction left unmatched. CDR1 and CDR2 from the germline V gene are TSWWSYY and QGS.

Concerning this clone: A single base is all that separates this from a far larger clone, so a read error is likely. Additional DNA sequences in this sample encode the identical CDR3. The rearrangement uses TRDV1 and TRDJ1; 11 bases map to TRDD3. No J gene was available from TCRdb, and it was assigned here by a germline match of the DNA. The CDR3 consists of 22 residues. CDR1 and CDR2 (germline): TSWWSYY, QGS. This chain's CDR3 is CALGLRYPRYWGITFYTDKLIF. The CDR3 DNA reads as TGTGCCCTTGGGCTACGGTATCCGAGGTACTGGGGGATAACCTTCTACACCGATAAACTCATCTTT.

Worth noting for this clone: TCRdb lists the protein of a much larger clone for this DNA, which differs at residue 9, so this is likely a read error; the protein given here is translated from the DNA itself. The chain joins TRDV1 to TRDJ4, with a tentative D call TRDD3 (6 bases). Trimming stripped 7 bases from V and 3 bases from J, with 15 bases between. The V gene's germline CDR1 is TSWWSYY and CDR2 QGS. This CDR3 has 13 amino acids. CDR3: CALESRYAGPLIF. The DNA for the CDR3 is TGTGCTCTTGAGTCGCGATACGCCGGACCCCTGATCTTT.

This clone came up many times. This likely reflects a read error, since a far larger clone is one base away. The same CDR3 also results from other DNA sequences found in this sample. No J gene call was made, and the V gene is TRDV2; TRDD3 is the table's D call, not checked against the DNA. CDR3 length: 15 residues. Per germline, CDR1 GEAIGNYY and CDR2 EKD. DNA of the CDR3: TGTGCCTGTGACCTACTGGGGGTTCTCACCGATAAGCTCATCTTT. Encoded protein: CACDLLGVLTDKLIF.